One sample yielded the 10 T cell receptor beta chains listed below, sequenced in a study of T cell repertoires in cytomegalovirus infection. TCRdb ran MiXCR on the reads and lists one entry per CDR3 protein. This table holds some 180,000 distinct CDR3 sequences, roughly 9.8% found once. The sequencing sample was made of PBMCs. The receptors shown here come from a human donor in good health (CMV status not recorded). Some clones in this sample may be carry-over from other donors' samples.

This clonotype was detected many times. The CDR3 loop is CASSSGTGDNEQFF. In DNA, the CDR3 is TGTGCCAGTAGTTCCGGTACAGGGGACAATGAGCAGTTCTTC. The V call is TRBV19, the J call TRBJ2-1, with 7 bases that match TRBD1. The CDR3 extends over 14 amino acids. The germline CDR1 and CDR2 sequences are LNHDA and SQIVND (reference sequence). J gave up 5 bases and V 5 bases, and 6 bases lay outside the gene matches.

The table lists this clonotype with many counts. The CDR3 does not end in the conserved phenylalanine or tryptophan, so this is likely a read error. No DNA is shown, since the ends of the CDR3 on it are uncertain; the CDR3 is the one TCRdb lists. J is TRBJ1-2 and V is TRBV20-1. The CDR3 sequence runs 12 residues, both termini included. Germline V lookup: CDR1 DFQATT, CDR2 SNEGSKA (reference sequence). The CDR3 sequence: CSAPSEPSPLLL.

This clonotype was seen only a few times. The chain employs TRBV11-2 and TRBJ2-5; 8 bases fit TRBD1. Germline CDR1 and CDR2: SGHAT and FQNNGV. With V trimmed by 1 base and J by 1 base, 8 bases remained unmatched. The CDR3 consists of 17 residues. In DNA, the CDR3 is TGTGCCAGCAGCTTAGGGGACAGGATCAAGAGCCAAGAGACCCAGTACTTC. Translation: CASSLGDRIKSQETQYF.

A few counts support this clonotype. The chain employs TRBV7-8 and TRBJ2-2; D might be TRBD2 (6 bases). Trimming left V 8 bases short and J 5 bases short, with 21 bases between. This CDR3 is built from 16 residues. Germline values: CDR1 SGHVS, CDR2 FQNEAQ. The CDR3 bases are TGTGCCAGCCGCAAATACGGGAGCTTATGGACCGGGGAGCTGTTTTTT. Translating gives CASRKYGSLWTGELFF.

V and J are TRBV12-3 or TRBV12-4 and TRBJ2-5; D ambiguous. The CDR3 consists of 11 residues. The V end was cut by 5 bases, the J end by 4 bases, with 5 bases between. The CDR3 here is CASSTRETQYF. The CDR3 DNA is TGTGCCAGCAGTACCAGAGAGACCCAGTACTTC.

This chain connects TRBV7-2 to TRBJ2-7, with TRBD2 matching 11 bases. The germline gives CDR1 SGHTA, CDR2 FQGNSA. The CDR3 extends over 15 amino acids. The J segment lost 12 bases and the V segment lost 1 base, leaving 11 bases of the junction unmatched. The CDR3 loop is CASSLEGLAGGPGYF. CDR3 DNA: TGTGCCAGCAGCTTAGAAGGCCTAGCGGGGGGCCCTGGGTACTTC.

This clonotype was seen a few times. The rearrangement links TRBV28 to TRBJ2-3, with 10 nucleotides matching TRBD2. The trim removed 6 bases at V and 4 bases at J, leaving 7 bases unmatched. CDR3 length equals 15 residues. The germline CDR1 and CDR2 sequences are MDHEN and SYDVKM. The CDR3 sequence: CASRTGTSVSDTQYF. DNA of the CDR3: TGTGCCAGCAGAACCGGGACTAGCGTATCAGATACGCAGTATTTT.

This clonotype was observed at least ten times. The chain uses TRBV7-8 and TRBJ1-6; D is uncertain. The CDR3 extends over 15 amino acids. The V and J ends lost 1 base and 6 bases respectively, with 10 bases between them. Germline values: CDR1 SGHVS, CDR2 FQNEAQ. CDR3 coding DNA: TGTGCCAGCAGCTTAGGGGCGCCAGCTAATTCACCCCTCCACTTT. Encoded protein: CASSLGAPANSPLHF.

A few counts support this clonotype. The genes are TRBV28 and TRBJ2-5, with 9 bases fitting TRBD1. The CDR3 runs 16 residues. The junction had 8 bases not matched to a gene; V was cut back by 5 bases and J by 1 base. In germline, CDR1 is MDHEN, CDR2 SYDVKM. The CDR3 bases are TGTGCCAGCAGTACCACAGGGGGCGAAATCCAAGAGACCCAGTACTTC. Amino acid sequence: CASSTTGGEIQETQYF.

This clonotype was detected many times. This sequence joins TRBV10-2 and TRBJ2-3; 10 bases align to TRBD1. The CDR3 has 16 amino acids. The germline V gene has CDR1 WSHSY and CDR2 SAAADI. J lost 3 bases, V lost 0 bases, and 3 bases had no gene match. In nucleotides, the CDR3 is TGCGCCAGCAGTGAGTCCCTGGGACAGGGGACAGATACGCAGTATTTT. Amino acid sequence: CASSESLGQGTDTQYF.